What follows are 4 T cell receptor beta chains derived from one specimen sequenced in a study of blood T cell repertoires in COVID-19. Method: immunoSEQ multiplex PCR; TCRdb's copy keeps in-frame clones and lacks some. The repertoire holds some 250,000 clones, approximately 90% seen once, with 0.99% in the top ten. Sequencing was performed on peripheral blood. The receptor source for this set is a woman in her 40s who had recovered from COVID-19.

The CDR3 nucleotides are TGTGCCAGCAGTTTATTTGAGCAAGAGACCCAGTACTTC. Translating gives CASSLFEQETQYF. The chain joins TRBV27 to TRBJ2-5; D call uncertain. The CDR3 covers 13 residues. Germline-derived CDR1 and CDR2 are MNHEY and SMNVEV (reference sequence). The V and J ends lost 1 base and 2 bases respectively, with 5 bases between them.

CDR3 sequence (DNA): TGTGCCAGCAGCCGGGAGGGGGTGAGGGGCTACACCTTC. This encodes CASSREGVRGYTF. The chain combines TRBV14 with TRBJ1-2; tentatively, D is TRBD1 (6 bases). The CDR3 covers 13 residues. Trimming shortened V by 4 bases and J by 8 bases, and 14 bases separated the two germline ends. The germline gives CDR1 SGHDN, CDR2 FVKESK.

The CDR3 DNA reads as TGTGCCAGCAGCCCCAGGGGTCACAGCTCCTACGAGCAGTACTTC. It is translated as CASSPRGHSSYEQYF. The chain recombines TRBV7-9 with TRBJ2-7, with D maybe TRBD1 (6 bases). V lost 5 bases, J lost 0 bases, and 14 bases lay in between. CDR1 SEHNR and CDR2 FQNEAQ come from the germline V gene (reference sequence). This CDR3 is 15 amino acids long.

The J gene is TRBJ1-2, the V gene TRBV6-5; 12 nucleotides line up with TRBD1. Germline values: CDR1 MNHEY, CDR2 SVGAGI. The V and J ends lost 7 bases and 6 bases, in that order; junction bases with no gene match: 9. This CDR3 region has 15 residues. The CDR3 here is CASTRWGQGADGYTF. The CDR3 coding sequence is TGTGCCAGCACCCGGTGGGGACAGGGGGCGGATGGCTACACCTTC.